The entry that follows covers one T cell receptor (beta chain) sequence. This sample was included in a study of T cells in Graves' hyperthyroidism and ophthalmopathy. Germline lookup yields CDR1 KGHSH and CDR2 LQKENI. The CDR3 extends over 17 amino acids. Unmatched junction bases numbered 10, after V lost 3 bases and J lost 5 bases. The source material, RNA transcripts, was used to amplify TCR beta CDR3 regions. Using the HTBI primer set, a first-round RT-PCR was run on the TCR CDR3. In TCRdb, the multiplex PCR reads were re-called with MiXCR into one record per CDR3 protein. The sample has approximately 590,000 distinct CDR3 sequences; 15% to 19% are singletons.

Sequencing was performed on blood. V usage is TRBV18 and J usage is TRBJ1-6; TRBD1 matches at 7 bases. The clonotype was recovered from a woman aged 25 to 39 with Graves' hyperthyroidism. CDR3 sequence: CASSPQRGLRNNSPLHF. The CDR3 nucleotides are TGTGCCAGCTCACCCCAAAGGGGGCTAAGGAATAATTCACCCCTCCACTTT.